This T cell receptor (beta chain) was identified during a study of radiotherapy plus CTLA-4 blockade in lung cancer (dated by TCRdb to 2016 to 2018). Notes on the research overall: Objective responses were observed in 15% to 20% of enrolled patients, and disease control was achieved in around 28%.

The study tested focal radiation therapy combined with CTLA-4 blockade (ipilimumab) in patients with chemo-refractory metastatic non-small-cell lung cancer. The germline V and J ends show losses of 5 bases and 5 bases respectively, and no gene match explains 10 bases of the junction. CDR1 SGHVS and CDR2 FQNEAQ are derived from the germline V gene. Taken from cysteine to phenylalanine, the CDR3 has 16 residues. The entry retains the CDR3 DNA only, 48 bases that are in frame from base 1. Broader findings and caveats from the paper: After treatment with radiotherapy and ipilimumab, TCR clones that originated in tumors expanded in peripheral blood. The strongest predictors of response were reported to be early dynamic shifts in blood T cell clones along with a rise in serum interferon-beta following radiation.

The method was the immunoSEQ multiplex PCR assay. As stored in TCRdb, this immuneACCESS dataset retains in-frame rearrangements with V and J assigned. A fraction of the clones does not appear; measured against another copy, unresolved V genes explain less than half of the discrepancy, and the remainder lacks a known reason. This sample is represented by 75,000 or so clones; around four fifths of them were singletons. The ten top clones hold less than 7.5% of the sample. A word on this clone: Its cognate antigen has yet to be identified. Within one base of it there is no much larger clone, and no base qualities were kept.

Sequencing used peripheral blood, obtained from a patient treated with radiotherapy plus ipilimumab. Here the chain combines TRBV7-8 and TRBJ2-1; 9 junctional bases match TRBD1. The sequence derives from a human donor with non-small cell lung cancer who had a complete response to radiotherapy plus ipilimumab. The sequence in DNA is TGTGCCAGCAGCGCATATCCGGGACAGGGCCACAATGAGCAGTTCTTC. Translated, it gives CASSAYPGQGHNEQFF.